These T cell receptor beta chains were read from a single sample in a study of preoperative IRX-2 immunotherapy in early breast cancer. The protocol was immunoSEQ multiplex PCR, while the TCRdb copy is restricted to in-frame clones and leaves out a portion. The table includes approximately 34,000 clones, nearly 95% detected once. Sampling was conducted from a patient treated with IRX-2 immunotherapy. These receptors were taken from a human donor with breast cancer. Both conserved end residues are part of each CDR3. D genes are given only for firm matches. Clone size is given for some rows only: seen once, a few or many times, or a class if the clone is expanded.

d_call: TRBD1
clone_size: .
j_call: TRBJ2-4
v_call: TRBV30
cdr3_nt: TGTGCCTGGAATGACAGGGGGCTGTGTTACTTC
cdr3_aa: CAWNDRGLCYF

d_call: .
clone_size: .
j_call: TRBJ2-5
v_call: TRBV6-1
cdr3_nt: TGTGCCAGCAGTGTGGGGCCAAAGGAGACCCAGTACTTC
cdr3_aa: CASSVGPKETQYF

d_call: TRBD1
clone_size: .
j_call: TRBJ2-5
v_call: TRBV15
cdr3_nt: TGTGCCACCAGCAGGGCAGGGGGCGGAGGGGAGACCCAGTACTTC
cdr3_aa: CATSRAGGGGETQYF

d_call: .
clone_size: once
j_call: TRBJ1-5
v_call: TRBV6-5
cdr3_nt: TGTGCCAGCAGTTCCTTTTGGGTTCCCTTTAATCAGCCCCAGCATTTT
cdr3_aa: CASSSFWVPFNQPQHF

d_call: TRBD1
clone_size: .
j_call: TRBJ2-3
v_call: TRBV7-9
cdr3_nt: TGTGCCAGCAGCCCGACAGGGACGTTTGAAGATACGCAGTATTTT
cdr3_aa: CASSPTGTFEDTQYF

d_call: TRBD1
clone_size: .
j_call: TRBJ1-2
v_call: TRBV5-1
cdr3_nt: TGCGCCAGCAGTCCGGGACAGGGGACACTAGCGGCCTATGGCTACACCTTC
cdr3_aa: CASSPGQGTLAAYGYTF

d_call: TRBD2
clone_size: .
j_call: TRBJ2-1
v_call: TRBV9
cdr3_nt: TGTGCCAGCAGCGCAGGAGCGGGGCGGAACAATGAGCAGTTCTTC
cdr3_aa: CASSAGAGRNNEQFF

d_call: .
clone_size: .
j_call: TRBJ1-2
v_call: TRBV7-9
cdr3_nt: TGTGCCAGCAGCTTAGGGGCAGGCGGCTACACCTTC
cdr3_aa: CASSLGAGGYTF

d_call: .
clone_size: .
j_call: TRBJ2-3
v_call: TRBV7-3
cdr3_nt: TGTGCCAGCAGCTTAACGGACCTACGGACAGATACGCAGTATTTT
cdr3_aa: CASSLTDLRTDTQYF

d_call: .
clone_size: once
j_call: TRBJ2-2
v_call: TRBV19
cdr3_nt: TGTGCCAGTAGTATAGGCCGGGACACCGGGGAGCTGTTTTTT
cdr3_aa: CASSIGRDTGELFF

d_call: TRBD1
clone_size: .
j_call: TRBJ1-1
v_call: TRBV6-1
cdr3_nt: TGTGCCAGCAGTCCGCCCGGGACAGTTCAAGCTTTCTTT
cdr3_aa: CASSPPGTVQAFF

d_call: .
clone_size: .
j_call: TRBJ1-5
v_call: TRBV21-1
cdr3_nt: TGTGCCAGCGGGTTGGGATGTCAGCCCCAGCATTTT
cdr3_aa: CASGLGCQPQHF

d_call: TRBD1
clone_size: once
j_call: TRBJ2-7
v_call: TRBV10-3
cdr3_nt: TGTGCCACCGGGGGACAGGGGGCCTACGAGCAGTACTTC
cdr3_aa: CATGGQGAYEQYF

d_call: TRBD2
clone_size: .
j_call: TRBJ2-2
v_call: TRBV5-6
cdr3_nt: TGTGCCAGCAGCTTATTAGGGACTAGCGCCGATATCAACACCGGGGAGCTGTTTTTT
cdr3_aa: CASSLLGTSADINTGELFF

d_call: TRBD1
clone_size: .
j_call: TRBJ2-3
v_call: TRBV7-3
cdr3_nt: TGTGCCAGCAGCCAGCCCGGGACAGGGAAAGATACGCAGTATTTT
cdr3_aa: CASSQPGTGKDTQYF

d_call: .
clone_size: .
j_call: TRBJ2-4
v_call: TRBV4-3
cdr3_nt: TGCGCCAGCAGCCAAGATTATGGGTGGGGGGCCAAAAACATTCAGTACTTC
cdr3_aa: CASSQDYGWGAKNIQYF

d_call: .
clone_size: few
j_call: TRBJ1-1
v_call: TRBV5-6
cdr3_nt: TGTGCCAGCAGCTTAATCGGGGGTCTAACTGAAGCTTTCTTT
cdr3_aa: CASSLIGGLTEAFF

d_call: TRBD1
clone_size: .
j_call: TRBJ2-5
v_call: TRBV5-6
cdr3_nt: TGTGCCAGCAGCTTGGTACAGGGGATAGAGACCCAGTACTTC
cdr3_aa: CASSLVQGIETQYF

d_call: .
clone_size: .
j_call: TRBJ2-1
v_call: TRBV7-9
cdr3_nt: TGTGCCAGCAGCTTAAGTGGCAATGAGCAGTTCTTC
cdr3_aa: CASSLSGNEQFF

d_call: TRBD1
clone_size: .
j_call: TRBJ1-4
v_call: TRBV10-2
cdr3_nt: TGCGCCAGCACCCGGGACAGGGGGAGTGGCGAAAAACTGTTTTTT
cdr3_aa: CASTRDRGSGEKLFF

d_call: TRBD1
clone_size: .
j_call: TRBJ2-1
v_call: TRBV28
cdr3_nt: TGTGCCAGTTTACCAATCGGGACAGGGTATTACAATGAGCAGTTCTTC
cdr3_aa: CASLPIGTGYYNEQFF

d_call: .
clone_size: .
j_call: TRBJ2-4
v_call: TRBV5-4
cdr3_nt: TGTGCCAGCAGCTTGGGGGCAGGGCTAGCCAAAAACATTCAGTACTTC
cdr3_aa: CASSLGAGLAKNIQYF

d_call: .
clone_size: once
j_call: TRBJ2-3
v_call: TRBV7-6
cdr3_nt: TGTGCCAGCAGCCTTGGGACAAGGACCCGTAAATACGATTTT
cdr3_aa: CASSLGTRTRKYDF

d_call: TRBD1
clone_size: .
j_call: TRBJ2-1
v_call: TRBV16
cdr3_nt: TGTGCCAGCAGCCTTGGACAGGGGGTAGGTGAGCAGTTCTTC
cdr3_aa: CASSLGQGVGEQFF

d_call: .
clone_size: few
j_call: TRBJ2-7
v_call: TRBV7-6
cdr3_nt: TGTGCCAGCAGCTTAGTAGAGGACGAGCAGTACTTC
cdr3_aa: CASSLVEDEQYF

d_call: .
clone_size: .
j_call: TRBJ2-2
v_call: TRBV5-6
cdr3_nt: TGTGCCAGCAGCTTGGTCGGAGGGGCGAACACCGGGGAGCTGTTTTTT
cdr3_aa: CASSLVGGANTGELFF

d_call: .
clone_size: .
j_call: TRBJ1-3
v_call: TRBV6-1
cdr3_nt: TGTGCCAGCAGTGCATCGCTATACTCTGGAAACACCATATATTTT
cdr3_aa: CASSASLYSGNTIYF

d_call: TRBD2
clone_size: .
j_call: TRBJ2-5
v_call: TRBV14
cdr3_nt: TGTGCCAGCAACGGGGGGGTCCAAGAGACCCAGTACTTC
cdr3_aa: CASNGGVQETQYF

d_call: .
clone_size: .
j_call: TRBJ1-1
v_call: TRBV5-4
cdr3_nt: TGTGCCAGCAGCTTTGGGGGGGCGAGATTCGAAGCTTTCTTT
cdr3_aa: CASSFGGARFEAFF

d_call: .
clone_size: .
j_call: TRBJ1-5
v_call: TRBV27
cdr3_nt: TGTGCCAGCAGTCCATACGGGGGTAGCAATCAGCCCCAGCATTTT
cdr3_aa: CASSPYGGSNQPQHF

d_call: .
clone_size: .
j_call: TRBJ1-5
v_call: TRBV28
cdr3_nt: TGTGCCAGCAGTTCCCTGGGGCCTAGCAATCAGCCCCAGCATTTT
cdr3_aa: CASSSLGPSNQPQHF

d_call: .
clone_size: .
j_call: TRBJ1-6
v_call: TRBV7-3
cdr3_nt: TGTGCCAGCAGCTTAAACGACCCTAGAGGCAGGCCATTCCTAAGCTCCTATAATTCACCCCTCCACTTT
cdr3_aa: CASSLNDPRGRPFLSSYNSPLHF

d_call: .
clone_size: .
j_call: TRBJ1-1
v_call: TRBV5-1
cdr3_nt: TGCGCCAGCAGCGTGGGTGAGAGGGCCGGCACTGAAGCTTTCTTT
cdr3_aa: CASSVGERAGTEAFF

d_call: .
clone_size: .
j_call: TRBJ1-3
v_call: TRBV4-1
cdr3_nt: TGCGCCAGCAGCCGCCTAGGGCCCCAGGTAGTAGCCTCTGGAAACACCATATATTTT
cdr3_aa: CASSRLGPQVVASGNTIYF

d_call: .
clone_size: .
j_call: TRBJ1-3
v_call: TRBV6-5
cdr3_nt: TGTGCCAGCAATAGAGATGGAACAGGGAAGGGAACAGAATATTTT
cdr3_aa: CASNRDGTGKGTEYF

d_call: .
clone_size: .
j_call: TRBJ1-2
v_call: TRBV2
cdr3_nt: TGTGCCAGCAGTGGAATGACCATTATGGATGGCTACACCTTC
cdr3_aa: CASSGMTIMDGYTF

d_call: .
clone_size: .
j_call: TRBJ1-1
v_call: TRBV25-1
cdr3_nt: TGTGCCAGCAGTGACGACAGGACCATGAACACTGAAGCTTTCTTT
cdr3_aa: CASSDDRTMNTEAFF

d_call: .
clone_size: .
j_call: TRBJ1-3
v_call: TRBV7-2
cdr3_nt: TGTGCCAGCAGCTTACGTGCCCTAGGAAACACCATATATTTT
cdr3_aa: CASSLRALGNTIYF

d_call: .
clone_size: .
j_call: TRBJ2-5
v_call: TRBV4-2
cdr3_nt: TGTGCCAGCAGCTTCCAGGCGTCGTACCAAGAGACCCAGTACTTC
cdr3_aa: CASSFQASYQETQYF

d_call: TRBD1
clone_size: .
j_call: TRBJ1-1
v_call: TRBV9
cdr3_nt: TGTGCCAGCAGCGTAGCTGGACAGGGTGAGACTGAAGCTTTCTTT
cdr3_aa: CASSVAGQGETEAFF

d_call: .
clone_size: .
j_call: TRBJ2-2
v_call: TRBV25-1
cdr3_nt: TGTGCCAGCAGTGAATCGGGGCAGGGGAGCACCGGGGAGCTGTTTTTT
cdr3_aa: CASSESGQGSTGELFF

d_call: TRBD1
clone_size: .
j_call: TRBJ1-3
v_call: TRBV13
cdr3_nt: TGTGCCAGCGGGACAGTCTCTGGTGAAAACACCATATATTTT
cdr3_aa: CASGTVSGENTIYF

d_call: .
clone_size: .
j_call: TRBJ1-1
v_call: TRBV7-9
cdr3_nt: TGTGCCAGCAGCCCCGGTGAAAATTTGGGAGTTGAAGCTTTCTTT
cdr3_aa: CASSPGENLGVEAFF

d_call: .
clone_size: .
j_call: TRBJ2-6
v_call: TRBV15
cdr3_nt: TGTGCCACCAGCAGAGATTCAGGAAACGTCCTGACTTTC
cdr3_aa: CATSRDSGNVLTF

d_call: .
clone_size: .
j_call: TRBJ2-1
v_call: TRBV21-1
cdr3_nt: TGTGCCAGCAGCAAAGAGAGAGCTAGCGGGAGCTACAATGAGCAGTTCTTC
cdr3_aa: CASSKERASGSYNEQFF

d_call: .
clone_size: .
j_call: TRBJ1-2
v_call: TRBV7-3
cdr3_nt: TGTGCCAGCAGCTCAGGACAGCTTCCCTATGGCTACACCTTC
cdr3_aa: CASSSGQLPYGYTF